A selection of T cell receptor beta chains follows, all from one sample in a study of cytomegalovirus exposure and HLA in healthy donors. The method was immunoSEQ multiplex PCR; TCRdb's version includes in-frame clones alone and lacks a portion of them. This sample has roughly 200,000 clones, with 75% to 90% found just once. The sample was PBMCs. These receptors were collected from a woman in her twenties or thirties in good health and CMV-seronegative. Both conserved end residues are part of each CDR3. A D gene is named only where the DNA matches it firmly. A clone size is listed for some rows: how often the clone was seen (once, few, many), or a class if it is expanded.

j_call clone_size d_call v_call cdr3_nt cdr3_aa
TRBJ2-1 once - TRBV4-2 TGTGCCAGCAGCCAAGATGCCACCGGAGGGAATGAGCAGTTCTTC CASSQDATGGNEQFF
TRBJ2-5 - TRBD2 TRBV30 TGTGCCTGGAGTAGACTAGCCCAAGAGACCCAGTACTTC CAWSRLAQETQYF
TRBJ2-2 - TRBD2 TRBV4-2 TGTGCCAGCAGCCAACTTAGCGGGAGGGCGGACACCGGGGAGCTGTTTTTT CASSQLSGRADTGELFF
TRBJ2-2 - TRBD1 TRBV5-5 TGTGCCAGCAGCCCTCGGGACAGGTCCACCGGGGAGCTGTTTTTT CASSPRDRSTGELFF
TRBJ1-2 - TRBD1 TRBV5-1 TGCGCCAGCAGCGTCGACGGACAGGGGAAAGACTACACCTTC CASSVDGQGKDYTF
TRBJ1-1 - TRBD1 TRBV5-1 TGCGCCAGCAGCCATAATACACCGGGACAGGGGAACACTGAAGCTTTCTTT CASSHNTPGQGNTEAFF
TRBJ1-1 - - TRBV19 TGTGCCAGTACCCCGCGGGGAGGGGTTAACACTCAAGCTTTCTTT CASTPRGGVNTQAFF
TRBJ1-3 - - TRBV6-5 TGTGCCAGCAGGCGACTGAGCTCTGGAAACACCATATATTTT CASRRLSSGNTIYF
TRBJ2-3 - - TRBV7-9 TGTTCCAGCAGCTTAGCAGTTCGGAGCAGCACAGATACGCAGTATTTT CSSSLAVRSSTDTQYF
TRBJ2-5 - TRBD2 TRBV27 TGTGCCAGCAGTTTACTAGCGGGTGGCGAGACCCAGTACTTC CASSLLAGGETQYF
TRBJ2-3 - - TRBV6-5 TGTGCCAGCAGCCTGGGGCCGGAAACAGATACGCAGTATTTT CASSLGPETDTQYF
TRBJ2-1 - TRBD1 TRBV5-1 TGCGCCAGCAGCAATCCGCAGGGGGTGTTCTTC CASSNPQGVFF
TRBJ2-3 - - TRBV10-1 TGCGCCAGCAGTGAGCATTCCACAGATACGCAGTATTTT CASSEHSTDTQYF
TRBJ2-1 - - TRBV29-1 TGCAGCGCCTGGGGACTCGAGCCTTCCAATTACAATGAGCAGTTCTTC CSAWGLEPSNYNEQFF
TRBJ2-2 once TRBD1 TRBV19 TGTGCCAGTAGTATGGACAGGCTCACCGGGGAGCTGTTTTTT CASSMDRLTGELFF
TRBJ1-2 - TRBD1 TRBV28 TGTGCCAGCAGTGGGCTAGGGACAGTCTCTTCCGCAGAAGGCTACACCTTC CASSGLGTVSSAEGYTF
TRBJ2-3 - TRBD2 TRBV5-1 TGCGCCAGCAGCTTGGGACTAGCGGCTAGCACAGATACGCAGTATTTT CASSLGLAASTDTQYF
TRBJ2-7 - TRBD1 TRBV13 TGTGCCAGCAGCCTCCTCCGGGACAGAAATTACGAGCAGTACTTC CASSLLRDRNYEQYF
TRBJ1-5 few - TRBV2 TGTGCCAGCAGTGATTCCAGACTCAGTACCCAGCCCCAGCATTTT CASSDSRLSTQPQHF
TRBJ2-2 - TRBD1 TRBV28 TGTGCCAGCAGTTTTTGGGGACAGGCGAACACCGGGGAGCTGTTTTTT CASSFWGQANTGELFF
TRBJ1-2 - - TRBV5-1 TGCGCCAGCAGCGAGGGACTTACTGGCTACACCTTC CASSEGLTGYTF
TRBJ2-3 - TRBD1 TRBV5-1 TGCGCCAGCAGCAGGACAGGTACAGATACGCAGTATTTT CASSRTGTDTQYF
TRBJ2-7 - - TRBV19 TGTGCCAGTAGCCGGAGGCTACCCTACGAGCAGTACTTC CASSRRLPYEQYF
TRBJ1-1 few - TRBV4-1 TGCGCCAGCAGCCCCACGGGTGGAAATGAAGCTTTCTTT CASSPTGGNEAFF
TRBJ1-1 - - TRBV6-4 TGTGCCAGCAGTGACTCGCGGCGGGGTACTGAAGCTTTCTTT CASSDSRRGTEAFF
TRBJ1-4 - TRBD1 TRBV25-1 TGTGCCAGCAGTGAATGGGCGGGACAGATACTCGTTGGTGAAAAACTGTTTTTT CASSEWAGQILVGEKLFF
TRBJ1-6 few - TRBV27 TGTGCCAGCGCATTTAACGGAGACCTGAATTCACCCCTCCACTTT CASAFNGDLNSPLHF
TRBJ2-1 - TRBD2 TRBV9 TGTGCCAGCAGCGTAGGGATAGCGGGGGGGCTGAATGAGCAGTTCTTC CASSVGIAGGLNEQFF
TRBJ1-1 - - TRBV29-1 TGCAGCGTGGGCCCCGCCGCGGGGAGCACTGAAGCTTTCTTT CSVGPAAGSTEAFF
TRBJ1-2 - - TRBV7-6 TGTGCCAGCAGCCCACCCCTGACAGGCTCCTATGGCTACACCTTC CASSPPLTGSYGYTF
TRBJ2-2 - TRBD1 TRBV27 TGTGCCAGCAGTTCGTCCGGGACAGGGAACACCGGGGAGCTGTTTTTT CASSSSGTGNTGELFF
TRBJ1-1 once - TRBV5-1 TGCGCCAGCAGCTTGGTTACGGGACAACTCGGTTCTGAAGCTTTCTTT CASSLVTGQLGSEAFF
TRBJ2-7 - - TRBV11-3 TGTGCCAGCAGCAGGGGCGCGGCCTCCTACGAGCAGTACTTC CASSRGAASYEQYF
TRBJ2-7 few TRBD2 TRBV19 TGTGCCAGTAGTCAACTAGCGGGGCCGTCCTACGAGCAGTACTTC CASSQLAGPSYEQYF
TRBJ1-1 - - TRBV5-1 TGCGCCAGCAGCTTGCACAGGGCCATGAACACTGAAGCTTTCTTT CASSLHRAMNTEAFF
TRBJ1-1 - - TRBV7-8 TGTGCCAGCAGTCCGGGGGGTACCCGGGCGACTGAAGCTTTCTTT CASSPGGTRATEAFF
TRBJ2-1 - - TRBV4-1 TGCGCCAGCACCCCCTCGCGGGGTTCCTCCTACAATGAGCAGTTCTTC CASTPSRGSSYNEQFF
TRBJ1-1 - - TRBV14 TGTGCCAGCAGCCAAGATAGGGGAATCGTCACTGAAGCTTTCTTT CASSQDRGIVTEAFF
TRBJ2-7 - - TRBV11-1 TGTGCCAGCAGCCCGCGGGACGGCCCCTACGAGCAGTACTTC CASSPRDGPYEQYF
TRBJ2-1 - TRBD2 TRBV27 TGTGCCAGCAGTTCAGGACTAGCGGGGTTCTCCTACAATGAGCAGTTCTTC CASSSGLAGFSYNEQFF
TRBJ2-7 - - TRBV18 TGTGCCAGCTCACTAGGACAGACTCTGACCTACGAGCAGTACTTC CASSLGQTLTYEQYF
TRBJ2-7 - TRBD2 TRBV9 TGTGCCAGCAGCCATCAGGCGGGAGAGAACGAGCAGTACTTC CASSHQAGENEQYF
TRBJ2-3 - - TRBV5-6 TGTGCCAGCAGCTTCGGGGAGACGCAGTATTTT CASSFGETQYF
TRBJ1-1 - - TRBV11-2 TGTGCCAGCAGGAACGTTCGGGTGGGGAACACTGAAGCTTTCTTT CASRNVRVGNTEAFF
TRBJ2-1 - TRBD2 TRBV5-1 TGCGCCAGCAGCTTGGGGGGCGGGGGGGCCGCAAATGAGCAGTTCTTC CASSLGGGGAANEQFF
TRBJ2-7 once TRBD2 TRBV2 TGTGCCAGCAGTGAAGTTGGGGGGGACGCCTACGAGCAGTACTTC CASSEVGGDAYEQYF
TRBJ1-2 - - TRBV4-1 TGCGCCAGCAGCCAAGTAGCCGGTGGGTATGGCTACACCTTC CASSQVAGGYGYTF
TRBJ2-3 - - TRBV5-1 TGCGCCAGCAGCTTGGGGGGACTCCTCGGTCGCACAGATACGCAGTATTTT CASSLGGLLGRTDTQYF
TRBJ1-1 once - TRBV6-5 TGTGCCAGCAGTCCCCCTGAACGCCGGGTGTCTTTCTTT CASSPPERRVSFF
TRBJ2-2 - TRBD1 TRBV19 TGTGCCAGTAGCCGGGCAACAGGGGGCACGGGGGAGCTGTTTTTT CASSRATGGTGELFF
TRBJ1-5 - TRBD1 TRBV6-1 TGTGCCACAAGACAGGGTAGTAGCAATCAGCCCCAGCATTTT CATRQGSSNQPQHF
TRBJ2-1 - TRBD1 TRBV7-9 TGTGCCAGCAGCTCCCAGTTGGGGGACAGGGGGCATAACAATGAGCAGTTCTTC CASSSQLGDRGHNNEQFF
TRBJ2-1 - - TRBV15 TGTGCCACCAGCAGAGGACTCGCATACAATGAGCAGTTCTTC CATSRGLAYNEQFF